Here is one TCR beta chain with its context. The source of the sample is a study of early stage breast cancer tumors. Each sample had two DNA replicates, 0.5 ug blood or roughly 1.4 ug tissue. Libraries were prepared by immunoSEQ multiplex PCR; TCRdb keeps only in-frame clonotypes and omits some of them. The repertoire holds tens of thousands of clones, with around 72% as singletons. Germline-derived CDR1 and CDR2 are SGHAT and FQNNGV. The CDR3 consists of 16 residues. The V and J ends lost 0 bases and 4 bases, in that order; junction bases with no gene match: 7. V usage is TRBV11-2 and J usage is TRBJ1-1; 8 bases are shared with TRBD1. The sequenced material came from blood. This clonotype was sampled from a person aged 45 to 60 with breast cancer. CDR3: CASSLEGGQGSTEAFF. The DNA for the CDR3 is TGTGCCAGCAGCTTAGAAGGCGGACAGGGAAGCACTGAAGCTTTCTTT.